This is a list of T cell receptor beta chains from one sample in a study of cytomegalovirus exposure and HLA in healthy donors. The data were produced by immunoSEQ multiplex PCR, yet TCRdb's version contains in-frame clones alone and is incomplete. The table has approximately 54,000 clones, roughly 90% seen once. The sample comprised PBMCs. These receptors came from a woman aged 18-29 years in good health and CMV-seropositive. Both conserved end residues are part of each CDR3. The order of the fields is clone size, J gene, V gene, D gene, CDR3 DNA, CDR3 protein. D genes are given only for firm matches. Size values are once, few and many counts, or a class for expanded clones, and some rows have none.

clone size: .
J gene: TRBJ2-7
V gene: TRBV11-1
D gene: TRBD1
CDR3 DNA: TGTGCCAGCAGCTTAATGGGACAGGGGTCCGCCGAGCAGTACTTC
CDR3 protein: CASSLMGQGSAEQYF

clone size: once
J gene: TRBJ2-5
V gene: TRBV30
D gene: .
CDR3 DNA: TGTGCCTGGAGTGTAGTAGCCGGGGAGACCCAGTACTTC
CDR3 protein: CAWSVVAGETQYF

clone size: .
J gene: TRBJ2-2
V gene: TRBV7-9
D gene: TRBD1
CDR3 DNA: TGTGCCAGCAGTCCTGACAGGGGGGTTGCCGGGGAGCTGTTTTTT
CDR3 protein: CASSPDRGVAGELFF

clone size: .
J gene: TRBJ2-1
V gene: TRBV19
D gene: TRBD1
CDR3 DNA: TGTGCCAGTAGTATAGACGTACAGGGGGCTAGGAATGAGCAGTTCTTC
CDR3 protein: CASSIDVQGARNEQFF

clone size: .
J gene: TRBJ2-1
V gene: TRBV19
D gene: TRBD2
CDR3 DNA: TGTGCCAGTAGTCCTAGCGGGGGGGCGCACAATGAGCAGTTCTTC
CDR3 protein: CASSPSGGAHNEQFF

clone size: few
J gene: TRBJ1-3
V gene: TRBV5-1
D gene: .
CDR3 DNA: TGCGCCAGCAGCTTGTCTGGGCCTCACACAGGAAACACCATATATTTT
CDR3 protein: CASSLSGPHTGNTIYF

clone size: .
J gene: TRBJ2-3
V gene: TRBV18
D gene: TRBD1
CDR3 DNA: TGTGCCAGCTCACCCACAGGGGGCATCACAGATACGCAGTATTTT
CDR3 protein: CASSPTGGITDTQYF

clone size: .
J gene: TRBJ2-7
V gene: TRBV10-2
D gene: TRBD1
CDR3 DNA: TGCGCCAGCAGTGAGACAGGGGGCGCAGTAGTGAATGAGCAGTACTTC
CDR3 protein: CASSETGGAVVNEQYF

clone size: .
J gene: TRBJ2-7
V gene: TRBV6-5
D gene: TRBD1
CDR3 DNA: TGTGCCAGCAGTACAGACAGGGGGCTCTCCTACGAGCAGTACTTC
CDR3 protein: CASSTDRGLSYEQYF

clone size: .
J gene: TRBJ1-3
V gene: TRBV7-2
D gene: .
CDR3 DNA: TGTGCCAGCAGCTTAGTTGGCAGGCGAGGAAACACCATATATTTT
CDR3 protein: CASSLVGRRGNTIYF

clone size: once
J gene: TRBJ2-2
V gene: TRBV7-2
D gene: TRBD1
CDR3 DNA: TGTGCCAGCAGCTTAGGAATCGGGACAGGGGGCACCGGGGAGCTGTTTTTT
CDR3 protein: CASSLGIGTGGTGELFF

clone size: .
J gene: TRBJ2-2
V gene: TRBV4-1
D gene: .
CDR3 DNA: TGCGCCAGCAATTTGGAGACAGGCCGTACCGGGGAGCTGTTTTTT
CDR3 protein: CASNLETGRTGELFF

clone size: .
J gene: TRBJ2-1
V gene: TRBV2
D gene: .
CDR3 DNA: TGTGCCGTACGAAGGACACGGAATGAGCAGTTCTTC
CDR3 protein: CAVRRTRNEQFF

clone size: .
J gene: TRBJ2-3
V gene: TRBV6-6
D gene: TRBD2
CDR3 DNA: TGTGCCAGCAAACTAGCGGGGACAACAGATACGCAGTATTTT
CDR3 protein: CASKLAGTTDTQYF

clone size: .
J gene: TRBJ2-3
V gene: TRBV5-4
D gene: TRBD2
CDR3 DNA: TGTGCCAGCAGCCTAGCGGGGGGGTCTAGCACAGATACGCAGTATTTT
CDR3 protein: CASSLAGGSSTDTQYF

clone size: .
J gene: TRBJ1-1
V gene: TRBV4-1
D gene: .
CDR3 DNA: TGCGCCAGCGGGAGGGAGGCTGAAGCTTTCTTT
CDR3 protein: CASGREAEAFF

clone size: .
J gene: TRBJ2-7
V gene: TRBV28
D gene: TRBD2
CDR3 DNA: TGTGCCAGCAGTTCCCTAGCGGGGGGCGGGTACGAGCAGTACTTC
CDR3 protein: CASSSLAGGGYEQYF

clone size: .
J gene: TRBJ1-6
V gene: TRBV6-5
D gene: .
CDR3 DNA: TGTGCCAGCGGACTTGCCAGGATAGATAATTCACCCCTCCACTTT
CDR3 protein: CASGLARIDNSPLHF

clone size: .
J gene: TRBJ1-6
V gene: TRBV5-1
D gene: .
CDR3 DNA: TGCGCCAGCAGCTTACAGGGTTGGGGTTCACCCCTCCACTTT
CDR3 protein: CASSLQGWGSPLHF

clone size: .
J gene: TRBJ2-3
V gene: TRBV7-2
D gene: .
CDR3 DNA: TGTGCCAGCAGCCAGGGACACGCGTCTAGCACAGATACGCAGTATTTT
CDR3 protein: CASSQGHASSTDTQYF

clone size: once
J gene: TRBJ2-7
V gene: TRBV11-2
D gene: TRBD2
CDR3 DNA: TGTGCCAGCAGCTCGGGGGAGCGGGGCTACGAGCAGTACTTC
CDR3 protein: CASSSGERGYEQYF

clone size: .
J gene: TRBJ2-1
V gene: TRBV7-9
D gene: .
CDR3 DNA: TGTGCCAGCAGTAGAGCGGAATCCTACAATGAGCAGTTCTTC
CDR3 protein: CASSRAESYNEQFF

clone size: medium-sized
J gene: TRBJ2-2
V gene: TRBV4-2
D gene: .
CDR3 DNA: TGTGCCAGCAGCCAAGATCGCAGGGCCGTCGGGGAGCTGTTTTTT
CDR3 protein: CASSQDRRAVGELFF

clone size: .
J gene: TRBJ2-7
V gene: TRBV10-1
D gene: TRBD2
CDR3 DNA: TGCGCCAGCAGTGAAACTAGCGGGGCCTCCTACGAGCAGTACTTC
CDR3 protein: CASSETSGASYEQYF

clone size: .
J gene: TRBJ1-1
V gene: TRBV13
D gene: .
CDR3 DNA: TGTGCCAGCAGCTCCCTGCTAATGAACACTGAAGCTTTCTTT
CDR3 protein: CASSSLLMNTEAFF

clone size: .
J gene: TRBJ1-5
V gene: TRBV19
D gene: TRBD1
CDR3 DNA: TGTGCCAGTAGGGGGAGACAGGGAGGCAATCAGCCCCAGCATTTT
CDR3 protein: CASRGRQGGNQPQHF

clone size: .
J gene: TRBJ1-6
V gene: TRBV6-5
D gene: .
CDR3 DNA: TGTGCCAGCAGAGGTGAGGCCTATAATTCACCCCTCCACTTT
CDR3 protein: CASRGEAYNSPLHF

clone size: .
J gene: TRBJ2-5
V gene: TRBV11-3
D gene: .
CDR3 DNA: TGTGCCAGCAGCTTAGGAGGGGGGGCCAAGGAGACCCAGTACTTC
CDR3 protein: CASSLGGGAKETQYF

clone size: once
J gene: TRBJ2-1
V gene: TRBV6-1
D gene: .
CDR3 DNA: TGTGCCAGCAGTGGATCCCTAGGACAGCCGACAGCTGAGCAGTTCTTC
CDR3 protein: CASSGSLGQPTAEQFF

clone size: .
J gene: TRBJ1-5
V gene: TRBV10-3
D gene: .
CDR3 DNA: TGTGCCATCAGTGAAGGACAAAGCAATCAGCCCCAGCATTTT
CDR3 protein: CAISEGQSNQPQHF